Below, 21 T cell receptor beta chains from the same sample are listed, as sequenced in a study of shared clonotypes between healthy human individuals. This table comes from immunoSEQ multiplex PCR, and its TCRdb copy is limited to in-frame clones, with some not included. The sample holds millions of clones; 95% are singletons and the top ten take 0.13%. The sample consisted of naive CD4+ T cells sorted from blood. The sample's subset: CD45RA+ positively selected. These receptors were taken from a man between 18 and 35 years old in good health.

The CDR3 sequence: CACRGQGNTGELFF. DNA of the CDR3: TGTGCCTGCAGGGGACAGGGGAACACCGGGGAGCTGTTTTTT. V usage is TRBV30 and J usage is TRBJ2-2; 9 bases fit TRBD1. The CDR3 is 14 amino acids. Germline trimming cut 6 bases from V and 1 base from J; bases unmatched to any gene: 3. CDR1 GTSNPN and CDR2 SVGIG come from the germline V gene (reference sequence).

The V and J genes are TRBV6-5 and TRBJ1-1, with D perhaps TRBD1 (6 bases). This CDR3 contains 14 residues. Trimming took off 5 bases at V and 3 bases at J, with 13 bases between the two ends. The germline CDR1 and CDR2 sequences are MNHEY and SVGAGI. The CDR3 DNA sequence: TGTGCCAGCAGTACCGGGACATTGGACACTGAAGCTTTCTTT. As protein: CASSTGTLDTEAFF.

This rearrangement joins TRBV5-1 to TRBJ2-7; 10 bases fit TRBD1. Trimming removed 7 bases from V and 3 bases from J; junction bases left unmatched: 4. Germline loops: CDR1 SGHRS, CDR2 YFSETQ. CDR3 size: 13 residues. CDR3 sequence reads: CASGGDRGYEQYF. Written as DNA, the CDR3 is TGCGCCAGCGGTGGGGACAGGGGCTACGAGCAGTACTTC.

V usage is TRBV6-6 and J usage is TRBJ2-7; D gene uncertain. CDR3 length equals 14 residues. V was shortened by 5 bases and J by 3 bases, with 14 bases between the two germline ends. Germline V gives CDR1 MNHNY, CDR2 SVGAGI (reference sequence). CDR3 nucleotides: TGTGCCAGCAGTCTCCCCGCCGGAGACTACGAGCAGTACTTC. Its protein product is CASSLPAGDYEQYF.

The chain recombines TRBV7-8 with TRBJ2-6, with D uncertain. Trimming shortened V by 1 base and J by 1 base, and 5 bases separated the two germline ends. The germline gives CDR1 SGHVS, CDR2 FQNEAQ. This CDR3 region has 15 residues. DNA for the CDR3: TGTGCCAGCAGCTTAGATGGATCTGGGGCCAACGTCCTGACTTTC. Protein product: CASSLDGSGANVLTF.

The chain is built from TRBV7-2 and TRBJ2-4, with D unclear. The germline CDR1 and CDR2 sequences are SGHTA and FQGNSA. CDR3 length: 15 amino acids. The V end was cut by 5 bases, the J end by 3 bases, with 14 bases between. The DNA of the CDR3 is TGTGCCAGCAGCCCCTTCGAGGCTAACAAAAACATTCAGTACTTC. The encoded protein is CASSPFEANKNIQYF.

This chain joins TRBV18 and TRBJ1-1; TRBD1 aligns across 10 bases. CDR1 is KGHSH and CDR2 is LQKENI in the germline V gene. The CDR3 spans 17 residues. V was pared by 3 bases and J by 3 bases, with 10 bases of the junction left unmatched. The CDR3 region has the DNA TGTGCCAGCTCACCTTATAGCCCGGGACAGGGGTACACTGAAGCTTTCTTT. It translates to CASSPYSPGQGYTEAFF.

The rearrangement joins TRBV5-6 to TRBJ1-2; TRBD1 matches at 10 bases. Germline-derived CDR1 and CDR2 are SGHDT and YYEEEE. The junction had 5 bases not matched to a gene; V was cut back by 4 bases and J by 2 bases. This CDR3 comprises 15 residues. Written as DNA, the CDR3 is TGTGCCAGCAGCCCAGGGGACAGGGGAAACTATGGCTACACCTTC. Its translation is CASSPGDRGNYGYTF.

The CDR3 nucleotides read TGTGCCAGCAGTGAAGACGGGAGGACAGGGAGAACTAGGGGCTACACCTTC. Translated, it gives CASSEDGRTGRTRGYTF. The rearrangement uses TRBV6-1 and TRBJ1-2; 8 bases line up with TRBD1. Germline loops: CDR1 MNHNS, CDR2 SASEGT. The CDR3 contains 17 residues. Germline trimming cut 1 base from V and 8 bases from J; bases unmatched to any gene: 15.

The CDR3 region is CASHRAPGNTIYF. DNA for the CDR3: TGTGCCAGCCACAGGGCCCCGGGAAACACCATATATTTT. V is TRBV6-5 and J is TRBJ1-3; D possibly corresponds to TRBD1 (6 bases). Germline V gene data show CDR1 as MNHEY and CDR2 as SVGAGI. V lost 8 bases and J lost 4, with 12 bases in between. The CDR3 loop spans 13 amino acids.

The chain employs TRBV7-2 and TRBJ2-7; TRBD1 matches 11 bases. The CDR3 runs to 14 residues. V lost 7 bases and J lost 2; bases outside the gene matches: 4. CDR1 and CDR2 from the germline V gene are SGHTA and FQGNSA. CDR3 DNA sequence: TGTGCCAGCAAACCGGGACAGGGGGCCTACGAGCAGTACTTC. Protein product: CASKPGQGAYEQYF.

This chain links TRBV25-1 with TRBJ2-2; TRBD1 aligns across 7 bases. From germline, CDR1 is MGHDK and CDR2 SYGVNS. CDR3 length equals 15 residues. Trimming took 7 bases from V and 4 from J; bases not matched to a gene: 9. This chain's CDR3 is CASTSRGGFTGELFF. CDR3 nucleotides: TGTGCCAGCACCTCCCGAGGGGGCTTCACCGGGGAGCTGTTTTTT.

The chain uses TRBV9 and TRBJ2-5; perhaps TRBD2 as D (6 bases). Germline V gene sequence: CDR1 SGDLS, CDR2 YYNGEE. This CDR3 is 15 amino acids long. Trimming removed 0 bases from V and 5 bases from J, with 14 bases in between. This CDR3 reads CASSVATGGVETQYF. For the CDR3, the DNA is TGTGCCAGCAGCGTAGCTACTGGAGGGGTCGAGACCCAGTACTTC.

This chain uses TRBV30 with TRBJ1-1; 9 nucleotides align to TRBD1. V shed 5 bases, J shed 5 bases, and the junction held 6 bases outside the gene matches. CDR1 and CDR2 (germline): GTSNPN, SVGIG (reference sequence). The CDR3 has 13 amino acids. CDR3 DNA: TGTGCCTGGGGACAGGGGTGGGGGACTGAAGCTTTCTTT. Translated: CAWGQGWGTEAFF.

V usage is TRBV7-2 and J usage is TRBJ1-4; TRBD1 might be the D (5 bases). The V gene's germline CDR1 is SGHTA and CDR2 FQGNSA. This CDR3 contains 14 residues. Trimming took 3 bases from V and 7 from J, leaving 12 bases between them. The CDR3 is CASSLGLSGEKLFF. The CDR3 nucleotides read TGTGCCAGCAGCTTGGGGCTGTCGGGTGAAAAACTGTTTTTT.

This chain joins TRBV6-5 and TRBJ2-1; perhaps TRBD2 as D (5 bases). CDR1 MNHEY and CDR2 SVGAGI come from the germline V gene. The CDR3 is 12 amino acids. The ends were cut back, 0 bases at V and 13 bases at J, with 10 bases in the middle. CDR3 loop: CASSYSREKQFF. The CDR3 DNA reads as TGTGCCAGCAGTTACTCGAGGGAAAAACAGTTCTTC.

CDR3 bases: TGTGCCAGCAGCGTGTATAGCAATCAGCCCCAGCATTTT. This codes for CASSVYSNQPQHF. The J gene is TRBJ1-5, the V gene TRBV7-9; D remains unclear. Trimming took 5 bases from V and 0 from J, leaving 5 bases between them. Germline CDR1 SEHNR, CDR2 FQNEAQ (reference sequence). The CDR3 has 13 amino acids.

The V call is TRBV7-2, the J call TRBJ2-7; 9 bases are shared with TRBD1. Germline V gives CDR1 SGHTA, CDR2 FQGNSA. The CDR3 has 15 residues. V gave up 1 base and J gave up 2 bases; unmatched junction bases: 3. CDR3 bases: TGTGCCAGCAGCTTAGGTTGGGACAGGGCCTACGAGCAGTACTTC. It specifies CASSLGWDRAYEQYF.

The chain couples TRBV25-1 to TRBJ1-1; D not resolved. The germline V gene has CDR1 MGHDK and CDR2 SYGVNS. This CDR3 is 14 amino acids long. V was clipped by 5 bases and J by 1 base, with 11 bases between them. Written as DNA, the CDR3 is TGTGCCAGCAGTCCCGAGACGGGGAACACTGAAGCTTTCTTT. Translated: CASSPETGNTEAFF.

This clone was detected only once. The chain is built from TRBV28 and TRBJ2-7; D is uncertain. Trimming took off 3 bases at V and 3 bases at J, with 12 bases between the two ends. Germline assignment: CDR1 MDHEN and CDR2 SYDVKM. The CDR3 is 14 residues long. Here the CDR3 reads CASSLVRANYEQYF. The CDR3 region has the DNA TGTGCCAGCAGTTTGGTAAGGGCCAACTACGAGCAGTACTTC.

The chain has TRBV7-8 and TRBJ1-3; D not certain. The germline CDR1 and CDR2 sequences are SGHVS and FQNEAQ. This CDR3 spans 14 amino acids. V dropped 5 bases and J dropped 0 bases, with 8 bases sitting between them. The CDR3 DNA reads as TGTGCCAGCAGCCCCCAGGCCTCTGGAAACACCATATATTTT. It yields the protein CASSPQASGNTIYF. Drawing the rest from reference TRBV7-8 and TRBJ1-3, the complete variable domain is GAGVSQSPRYKVAKRGQDVALRCDPISGHVSLFWYQQALGQGPEFLTYFQNEAQLDKSGLPSDRFFAERPEGSVSTLKIQRTQQEDSAVYLCASSPQASGNTIYFGEGSWLTVV.